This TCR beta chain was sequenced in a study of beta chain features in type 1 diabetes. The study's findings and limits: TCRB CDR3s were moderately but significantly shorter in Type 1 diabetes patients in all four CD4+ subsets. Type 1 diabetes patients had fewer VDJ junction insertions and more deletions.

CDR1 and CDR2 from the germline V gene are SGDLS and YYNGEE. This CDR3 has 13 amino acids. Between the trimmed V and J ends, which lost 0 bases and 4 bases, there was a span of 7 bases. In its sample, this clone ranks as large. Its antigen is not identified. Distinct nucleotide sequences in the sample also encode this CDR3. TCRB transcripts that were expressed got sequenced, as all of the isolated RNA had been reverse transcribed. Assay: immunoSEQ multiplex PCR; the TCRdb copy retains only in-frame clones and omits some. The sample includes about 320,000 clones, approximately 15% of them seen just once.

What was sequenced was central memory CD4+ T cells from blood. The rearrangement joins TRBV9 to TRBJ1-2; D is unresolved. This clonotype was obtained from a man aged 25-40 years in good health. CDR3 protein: CASSVGTSYGYTF. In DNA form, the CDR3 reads TGTGCCAGCAGCGTAGGGACCTCCTATGGCTACACCTTC.